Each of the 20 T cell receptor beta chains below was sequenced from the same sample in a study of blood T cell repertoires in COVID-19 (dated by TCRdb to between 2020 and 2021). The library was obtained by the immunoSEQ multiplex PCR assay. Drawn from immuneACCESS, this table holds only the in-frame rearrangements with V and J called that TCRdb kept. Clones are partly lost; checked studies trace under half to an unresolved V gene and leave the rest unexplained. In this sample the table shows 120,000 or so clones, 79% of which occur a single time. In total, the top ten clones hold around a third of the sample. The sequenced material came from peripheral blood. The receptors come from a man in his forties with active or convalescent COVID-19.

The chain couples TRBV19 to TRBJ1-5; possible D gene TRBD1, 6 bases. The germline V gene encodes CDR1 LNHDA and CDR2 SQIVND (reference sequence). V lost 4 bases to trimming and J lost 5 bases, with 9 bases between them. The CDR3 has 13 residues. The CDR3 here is CASSRGRHQPQHF. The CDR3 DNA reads TGTGCCAGTAGTAGGGGGCGGCATCAGCCCCAGCATTTT.

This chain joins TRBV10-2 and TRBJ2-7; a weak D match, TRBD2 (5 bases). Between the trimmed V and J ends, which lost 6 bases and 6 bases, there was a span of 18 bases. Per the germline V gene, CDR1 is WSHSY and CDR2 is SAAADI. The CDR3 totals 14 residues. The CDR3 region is CASRVGPARVEQYF. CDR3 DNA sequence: TGCGCCAGCAGGGTCGGTCCAGCGAGGGTCGAGCAGTACTTC.

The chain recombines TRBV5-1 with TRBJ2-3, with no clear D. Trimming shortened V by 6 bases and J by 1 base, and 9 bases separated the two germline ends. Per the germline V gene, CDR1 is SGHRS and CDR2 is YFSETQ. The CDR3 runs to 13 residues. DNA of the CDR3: TGCGCCAGCAACAATTTTGGCACAGATACGCAGTATTTT. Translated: CASNNFGTDTQYF.

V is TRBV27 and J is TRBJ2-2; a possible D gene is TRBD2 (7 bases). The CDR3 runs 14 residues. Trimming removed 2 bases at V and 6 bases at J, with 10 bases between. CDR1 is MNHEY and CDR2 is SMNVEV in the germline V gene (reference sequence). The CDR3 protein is CASSLGGAPGELFF. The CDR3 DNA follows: TGTGCCAGCAGTTTAGGGGGGGCACCCGGGGAGCTGTTTTTT.

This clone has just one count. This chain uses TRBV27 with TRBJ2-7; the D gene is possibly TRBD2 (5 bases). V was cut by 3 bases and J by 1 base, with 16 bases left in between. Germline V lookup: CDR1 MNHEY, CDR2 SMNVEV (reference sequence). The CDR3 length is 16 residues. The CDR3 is CASSFKRRGISYEQYF. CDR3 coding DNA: TGTGCCAGCAGTTTTAAGCGGAGAGGCATATCCTACGAGCAGTACTTC.

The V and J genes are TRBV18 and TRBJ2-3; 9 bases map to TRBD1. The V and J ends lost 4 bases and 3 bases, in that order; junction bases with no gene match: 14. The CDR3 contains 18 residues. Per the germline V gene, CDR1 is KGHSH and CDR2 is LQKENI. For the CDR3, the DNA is TGTGCCAGCTCACGCGGTGACCTACCGGGACAGGGAACAGATACGCAGTATTTT. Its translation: CASSRGDLPGQGTDTQYF. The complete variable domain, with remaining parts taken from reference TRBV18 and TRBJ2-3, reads NAGVMQNPRHLVRRRGQEARLRCSPMKGHSHVYWYRQLPEEGLKFMVYLQKENIIDESGMPKERFSAEFPKEGPSILRIQQVVRGDSAAYFCASSRGDLPGQGTDTQYFGPGTRLTVL.

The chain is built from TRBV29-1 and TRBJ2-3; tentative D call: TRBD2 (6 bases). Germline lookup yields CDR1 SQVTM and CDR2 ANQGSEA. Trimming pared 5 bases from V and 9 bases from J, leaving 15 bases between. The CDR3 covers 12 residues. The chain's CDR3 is CSVREGGDTQYF. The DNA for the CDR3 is TGCAGCGTTCGTGAGGGAGGAGACACGCAGTATTTT.

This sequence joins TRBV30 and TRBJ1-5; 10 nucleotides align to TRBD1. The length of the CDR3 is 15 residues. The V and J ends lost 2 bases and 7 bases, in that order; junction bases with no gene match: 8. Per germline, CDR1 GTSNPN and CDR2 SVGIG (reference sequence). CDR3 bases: TGTGCCTGGAGTCTCCCAGGACAGGGGGGGCAGCCCCAGCATTTT. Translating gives CAWSLPGQGGQPQHF.

The DNA of the CDR3 is TGTGCCTGGAGTGTAAGCTCTTCCTATACGCAGTATTTT. It yields the protein CAWSVSSSYTQYF. The rearrangement joins TRBV30 to TRBJ2-3; no clear D. The V gene's germline CDR1 is GTSNPN and CDR2 SVGIG (reference sequence). The CDR3 contains 13 residues. Trimming cost V 0 bases and J 7 bases, with 11 bases left between them.

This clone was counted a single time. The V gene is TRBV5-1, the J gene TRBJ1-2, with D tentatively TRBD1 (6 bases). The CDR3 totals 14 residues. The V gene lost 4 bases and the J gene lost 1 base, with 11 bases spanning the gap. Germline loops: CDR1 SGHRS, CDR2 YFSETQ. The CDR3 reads CASSGPDSNYGYTF. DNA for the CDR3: TGCGCCAGCAGCGGACCGGACAGTAACTATGGCTACACCTTC.

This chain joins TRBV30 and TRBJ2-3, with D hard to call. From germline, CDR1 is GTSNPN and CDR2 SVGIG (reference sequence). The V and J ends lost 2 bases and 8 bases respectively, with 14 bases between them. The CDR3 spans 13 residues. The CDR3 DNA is TGTGCCTGGAGTCGCGTGGTCGCCGGTACGCAGTATTTT. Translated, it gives CAWSRVVAGTQYF.

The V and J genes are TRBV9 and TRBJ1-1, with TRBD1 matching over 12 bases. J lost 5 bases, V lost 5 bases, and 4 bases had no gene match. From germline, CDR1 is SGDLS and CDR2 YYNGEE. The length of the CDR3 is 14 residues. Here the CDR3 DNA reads TGTGCCAGCAGTGAGGGACAGGGGGCGACTGAAGCTTTCTTT. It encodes CASSEGQGATEAFF.

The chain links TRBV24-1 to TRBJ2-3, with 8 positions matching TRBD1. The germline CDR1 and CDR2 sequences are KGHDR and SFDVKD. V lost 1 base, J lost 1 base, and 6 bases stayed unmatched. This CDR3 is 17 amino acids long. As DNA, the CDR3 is TGTGCCACCAGTGATTTAATAGCGACAGGGGGCACAGATACGCAGTATTTT. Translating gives CATSDLIATGGTDTQYF.

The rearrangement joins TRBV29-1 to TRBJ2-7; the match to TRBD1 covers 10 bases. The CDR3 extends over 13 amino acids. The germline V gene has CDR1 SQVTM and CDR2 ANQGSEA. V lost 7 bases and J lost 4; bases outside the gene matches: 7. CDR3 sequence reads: CSASGTGVYEQYF. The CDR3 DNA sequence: TGCAGCGCTTCCGGGACAGGGGTTTACGAGCAGTACTTC.

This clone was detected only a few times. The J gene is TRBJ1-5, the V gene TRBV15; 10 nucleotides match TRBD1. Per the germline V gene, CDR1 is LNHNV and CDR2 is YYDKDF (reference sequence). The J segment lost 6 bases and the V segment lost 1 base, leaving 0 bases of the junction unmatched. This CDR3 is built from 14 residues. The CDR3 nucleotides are TGTGCCACCAGCAGAGGACAGGGGGCTCAGCCCCAGCATTTT. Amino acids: CATSRGQGAQPQHF.

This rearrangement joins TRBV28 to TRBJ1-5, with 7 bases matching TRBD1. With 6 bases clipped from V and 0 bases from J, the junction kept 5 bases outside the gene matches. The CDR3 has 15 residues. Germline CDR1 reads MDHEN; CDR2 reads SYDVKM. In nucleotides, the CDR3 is TGTGCCAGCAGAGCCGGGACAGATAGCAATCAGCCCCAGCATTTT. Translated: CASRAGTDSNQPQHF. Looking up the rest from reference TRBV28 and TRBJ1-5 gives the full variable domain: DVKVTQSSRYLVKRTGEKVFLECVQDMDHENMFWYRQDPGLGLRLIYFSYDVKMKEKGDIPEGYSVSREKKERFSLILESASTNQTSMYLCASRAGTDSNQPQHFGDGTRLSIL.

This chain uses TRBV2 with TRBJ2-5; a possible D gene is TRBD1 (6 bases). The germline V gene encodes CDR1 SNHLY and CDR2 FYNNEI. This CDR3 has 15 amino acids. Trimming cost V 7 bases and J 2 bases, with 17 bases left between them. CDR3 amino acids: CASTPPGQLQETQYF. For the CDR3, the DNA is TGTGCCAGCACCCCACCCGGACAGCTTCAAGAGACCCAGTACTTC.

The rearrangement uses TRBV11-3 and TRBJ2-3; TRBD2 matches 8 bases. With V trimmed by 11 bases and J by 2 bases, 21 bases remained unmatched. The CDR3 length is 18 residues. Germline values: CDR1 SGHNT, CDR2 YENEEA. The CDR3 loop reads CACCLRGTPGGATDTQYF. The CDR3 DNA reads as TGTGCCTGCTGCTTACGGGGCACGCCGGGGGGGGCCACAGATACGCAGTATTTT.

This chain's CDR3 is CASTRWGGEETQYF. The CDR3 nucleotides read TGTGCCAGCACCCGGTGGGGGGGGGAAGAGACCCAGTACTTC. The chain links TRBV5-5 to TRBJ2-5; TRBD2 matches at 7 bases. Germline values: CDR1 SGHKS, CDR2 YYEKEE (reference sequence). The CDR3 sequence is 14 residues long. Unmatched junction bases numbered 8, after V lost 6 bases and J lost 3 bases.

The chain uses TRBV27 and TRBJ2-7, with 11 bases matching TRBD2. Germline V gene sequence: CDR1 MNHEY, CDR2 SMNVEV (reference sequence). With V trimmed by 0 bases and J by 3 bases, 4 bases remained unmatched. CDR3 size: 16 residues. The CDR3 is CASSLSGGTSGYEQYF. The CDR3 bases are TGTGCCAGCAGTTTATCGGGAGGGACTAGCGGCTACGAGCAGTACTTC.